Each of the 10 T cell receptor beta chains below was sequenced from the same sample in a study of vaccination and CD4 T cells after COVID-19. Antigens for these TCRs are unknown. As for treatment: roughly ten-day PBMC culture with coronavirus spike peptide pools or control peptides (ViraFEST assay). Cultured CD4+ T cell DNA underwent sequencing with the Oncomine TCR Beta short-read assay. From the PCR reads, TCRdb called clonotypes with MiXCR, one entry per CDR3 protein. This sample has around 6,800 distinct CDR3 sequences, with roughly 69% found just once. The sample taken for sequencing was CD4+ T cells from blood, cultured in vitro. The receptors shown here come from a human donor who had recovered from COVID-19.

The CDR3 DNA is TGTGCCAGTCAGAAGGTAGTCGATTCACCCCTCCACTTT. Its protein product is CASQKVVDSPLHF. V usage is TRBV19 and J usage is TRBJ1-6; the D is unclear. V lost 8 bases to trimming and J lost 8 bases, with 13 bases between them. CDR1 and CDR2 from the germline V gene are LNHDA and SQIVND (reference sequence). The CDR3 has 13 residues.

The gene calls are TRBV2 and TRBJ1-5, with TRBD1 matching over 7 bases. V shed 4 bases, J shed 5 bases, and the junction held 5 bases outside the gene matches. The CDR3 consists of 14 residues. Looked up from germline, CDR1 is SNHLY and CDR2 is FYNNEI. The CDR3 bases are TGTGCCAGCAGTGGTTGGGACAGAGATCAGCCCCAGCATTTT. This translates into CASSGWDRDQPQHF.

This chain joins TRBV30 and TRBJ2-2; D ambiguous. Trimming left V 4 bases short and J 5 bases short, with 5 bases between. CDR1 is GTSNPN, CDR2 SVGIG, per germline (reference sequence). The CDR3 contains 11 residues. CDR3 residues: CAWMGTGELFF. In DNA, the CDR3 is TGTGCCTGGATGGGGACCGGGGAGCTGTTTTTT. Together with reference TRBV30 and TRBJ2-2, the CDR3 gives the full variable domain: SQTIHQWPATLVQPVGSPLSLECTVEGTSNPNLYWYRQAAGRGLQLLFYSVGIGQISSEVPQNLSASRPQDRQFILSSKKLLLSDSGFYLCAWMGTGELFFGEGSRLTVL.

This clonotype appeared a few times. This chain connects TRBV20-1 to TRBJ1-2, with D possibly TRBD1 on 6 matching bases. CDR3 length: 13 amino acids. V shed 6 bases and J shed 3 bases, with 14 bases lying between them. The germline V gene has CDR1 DFQATT and CDR2 SNEGSKA (reference sequence). Here the CDR3 DNA reads TGCAGTGCGCCCCGGGGGCTTGACTATGGCTACACCTTC. Translation: CSAPRGLDYGYTF.

This chain uses TRBV7-3 with TRBJ2-3; TRBD2 agrees at 8 bases. The CDR3 runs to 15 residues. Losses at the gene ends were 5 bases for V and 3 bases for J; bases not matched to a gene: 7. Germline values: CDR1 SGHTA, CDR2 FQGTGA. This CDR3 is CASSTSGGGTDTQYF. For the CDR3, the DNA is TGTGCCAGCAGCACCTCGGGAGGGGGGACAGATACGCAGTATTTT. The whole variable domain, remainder taken from reference TRBV7-3 and TRBJ2-3, is GAGVSQTPSNKVTEKGKYVELRCDPISGHTALYWYRQSLGQGPEFLIYFQGTGAADDSGLPNDRFFAVRPEGSVSTLKIQRTERGDSAVYLCASSTSGGGTDTQYFGPGTRLTVL.

The table lists this clonotype with a few counts. The chain recombines TRBV27 with TRBJ1-2, with D maybe TRBD1 (6 bases). Germline values: CDR1 MNHEY, CDR2 SMNVEV (reference sequence). V shed 5 bases and J shed 1 base, with 14 bases lying between them. This CDR3 has 15 amino acids. CDR3 nucleotides: TGTGCCAGCAGTCCGTCCGGGACAAATAACTATGGCTACACCTTC. Residues: CASSPSGTNNYGYTF.

The J gene is TRBJ2-1, the V gene TRBV6-4, with D possibly TRBD2 on 5 matching bases. Per germline, CDR1 MRHNA and CDR2 SNTAGT. The CDR3 consists of 15 residues. Deletions cut 4 bases from V and 2 bases from J, with 12 bases between. The CDR3 sequence: CASSASLGAYNEQFF. The CDR3, as DNA: TGTGCCAGCAGTGCCTCCCTCGGGGCCTACAATGAGCAGTTCTTC.

The chain joins TRBV30 to TRBJ1-1; 7 bases are shared with TRBD1. The CDR3 length is 17 residues. Germline V CDR1 and CDR2: GTSNPN, SVGIG (reference sequence). The J segment lost 0 bases and the V segment lost 0 bases, leaving 10 bases of the junction unmatched. The CDR3 loop reads CAWSVGTVLDMNTEAFF. In nucleotides, the CDR3 is TGTGCCTGGAGTGTGGGGACAGTCCTCGATATGAACACTGAAGCTTTCTTT.

The chain recombines TRBV19 with TRBJ1-2, with TRBD1 matching over 7 bases. Germline V gene sequence: CDR1 LNHDA, CDR2 SQIVND (reference sequence). The J segment lost 0 bases and the V segment lost 4 bases, leaving 5 bases of the junction unmatched. The CDR3 length is 15 residues. CDR3 loop: CASSTLDRTNYGYTF. CDR3 nucleotides: TGTGCCAGTAGTACCCTGGACAGGACTAACTATGGCTACACCTTC.

This chain links TRBV6-1 with TRBJ2-7; D possibly corresponds to TRBD2 (5 bases). CDR3 size: 13 residues. Germline V CDR1 and CDR2: MNHNS, SASEGT. V lost 7 bases and J lost 0, with 10 bases in between. The CDR3 spells CASNGGPSYEQYF. CDR3 coding DNA: TGTGCCAGCAATGGCGGGCCCTCCTACGAGCAGTACTTC.